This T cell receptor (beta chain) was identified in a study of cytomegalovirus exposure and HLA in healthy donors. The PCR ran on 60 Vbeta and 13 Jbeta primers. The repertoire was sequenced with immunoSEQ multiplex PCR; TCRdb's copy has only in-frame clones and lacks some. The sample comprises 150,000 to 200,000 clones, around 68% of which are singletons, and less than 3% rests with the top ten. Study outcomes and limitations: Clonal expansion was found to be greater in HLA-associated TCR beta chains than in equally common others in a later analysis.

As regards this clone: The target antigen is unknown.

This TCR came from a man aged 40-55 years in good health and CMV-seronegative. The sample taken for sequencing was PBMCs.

CDR3 residues: CASSYSSLPPTYEQYF. For the CDR3, the DNA is TGTGCCAGCAGTTACTCGAGTCTCCCCCCCACCTACGAGCAGTACTTC. This chain uses TRBV6-6 with TRBJ2-7, with D hard to call. The CDR3 contains 16 residues. Germline-derived CDR1 and CDR2 are MNHNY and SVGAGI (reference sequence). Between the trimmed V and J ends, which lost 0 bases and 2 bases, there was a span of 14 bases.